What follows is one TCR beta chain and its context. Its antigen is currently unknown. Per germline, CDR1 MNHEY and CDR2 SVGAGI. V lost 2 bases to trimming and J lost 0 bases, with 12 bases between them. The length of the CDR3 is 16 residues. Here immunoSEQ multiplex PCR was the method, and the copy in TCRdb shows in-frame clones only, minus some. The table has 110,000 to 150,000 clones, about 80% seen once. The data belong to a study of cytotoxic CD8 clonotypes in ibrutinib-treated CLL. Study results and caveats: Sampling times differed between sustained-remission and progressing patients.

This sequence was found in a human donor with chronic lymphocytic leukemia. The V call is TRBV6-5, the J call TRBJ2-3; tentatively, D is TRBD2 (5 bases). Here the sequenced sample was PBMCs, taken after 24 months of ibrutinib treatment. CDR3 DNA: TGTGCCAGCAGTTACCCCGGGGTCCCTAGCACAGATACGCAGTATTTT. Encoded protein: CASSYPGVPSTDTQYF.